This TCR beta chain comes out of a study of T cell responses to AZD1222 COVID-19 vaccine. Clones were sequenced by immunoSEQ multiplex PCR, and TCRdb holds only the in-frame ones, with some missing. This sample's table has 150,000 or so clones. Whole-study findings and limits: In the spike-specific TCR repertoire, nearly half reportedly target unmutated variant regions. Clonal diversity may have been underestimated, and the donors were mostly white British, with more females than males. The span of vaccine-associated CD4 TCRs extended across spike, with dominance at 160-218 and 743-854.

Germline V lookup: CDR1 SGHRS, CDR2 YFSETQ. V was cut by 0 bases and J by 9 bases, with 13 bases left in between. The CDR3 totals 15 residues. Note on this clone: Its antigen is not known.

The chain carries TRBV5-1 and TRBJ1-6; no reliable D call. Sequenced material: peripheral blood. The clonotype was recovered from an adult in good health. The DNA for the CDR3 is TGCGCCAGCAGCTTGGCGTCCGGGGTCGGTTCACCCCTCCACTTT. It yields the protein CASSLASGVGSPLHF.